This T cell receptor (beta chain) was sequenced in a study of blood T cells in healthy people across ages. The CDR3 spans 13 residues. CDR1 and CDR2 from the germline V gene are DFQATT and SNEGSKA (reference sequence). The V end was cut by 1 base, the J end by 6 bases, with 10 bases between. This clonotype was observed many times. A J-beta primer mix and a sample-barcoded 5' primer were used in a second PCR of roughly 6 to 11 cycles. TCRdb reprocessed the 5' RACE reads via MiXCR and lists one record per CDR3 protein. The repertoire includes about 500,000 distinct CDR3 sequences, around 24% of them detected once, and 7.5% to 9% sits in the top ten. These data are also associated with another study on T cells of mothers and their children.

The source is a boy aged 5-17 years in good health. V and J are TRBV20-1 and TRBJ2-4; D is possibly TRBD1 (6 bases). The sequenced sample was blood. DNA for the CDR3: TGCAGTGCTAGAGTTTCAGGGGTAAACATTCAGTACTTC. Its translation is CSARVSGVNIQYF.